Below are 32 T cell receptor beta chains sequenced from a single sample in a study of chemoradiotherapy in HPV16-positive cancers (dated by TCRdb to between 2021 and 2024). The library came from the immunoSEQ multiplex PCR assay. TCRdb stores this immuneACCESS table with in-frame sequences only. Part of the clones is absent; in the studies checked, under half of the shortfall reflects unresolved V genes, and no reason is known for the rest. The sample table records some 130 clones; approximately 84% of these occur just once. 22% of the sample goes to the ten largest clones. The sample here was tumor tissue, taken from a patient who underwent chemoradiotherapy. The receptor source for this set is a human donor with HPV-associated anogenital cancer.

The chain uses TRBV9 and TRBJ2-7; TRBD1 aligns across 7 bases. V was clipped by 3 bases and J by 2 bases; unmatched bases: 2. Germline CDR1 SGDLS, CDR2 YYNGEE. The CDR3 has 13 amino acids. The DNA for the CDR3 is TGTGCCAGCAGCGCCCAGGGGGCCTACGAGCAGTACTTC. Translated: CASSAQGAYEQYF.

V and J are TRBV13 and TRBJ2-2, with D unclear. Germline assignment: CDR1 PRHDT and CDR2 FYEKMQ (reference sequence). There are 13 residues in the CDR3. V was shortened by 0 bases and J by 4 bases, with 3 bases between the two germline ends. The DNA for the CDR3 is TGTGCCAGCAGCTTAGGTGCCACCGGGGAGCTGTTTTTT. Translation: CASSLGATGELFF.

This sequence joins TRBV14 and TRBJ1-6, with 7 nucleotides matching TRBD1. J lost 9 bases, V lost 2 bases, and 7 bases had no gene match. This CDR3 comprises 15 residues. The V gene's germline CDR1 is SGHDN and CDR2 FVKESK. DNA of the CDR3: TGTGCCAGCAGCCAATCGACAGGGCTCGGTTCACCCCTCCACTTT. Translation: CASSQSTGLGSPLHF.

The V call is TRBV27, the J call TRBJ2-5; 11 bases are shared with TRBD1. This CDR3 comprises 14 residues. V shed 4 bases and J 9 bases; nucleotides not matched to a gene: 7. The germline gives CDR1 MNHEY, CDR2 SMNVEV (reference sequence). This CDR3 is CASSSDRGLMSQYF. CDR3 coding DNA: TGTGCCAGCAGTTCGGACAGGGGGCTTATGTCCCAGTACTTC.

The V and J genes are TRBV2 and TRBJ2-7; D uncertain. Deletions cut 6 bases from V and 0 bases from J, with 12 bases between. In germline, CDR1 is SNHLY, CDR2 FYNNEI. This CDR3 is 14 amino acids long. Here the CDR3 reads CASSLIGSSYEQYF. DNA for the CDR3: TGTGCCAGCAGCTTAATCGGAAGCTCCTACGAGCAGTACTTC.

This clone was detected a few times. The chain is built from TRBV7-9 and TRBJ2-7; D not resolved. From germline, CDR1 is SEHNR and CDR2 FQNEAQ (reference sequence). The CDR3 covers 13 residues. Trimming took 9 bases from V and 1 from J, leaving 13 bases between them. CDR3 bases: TGTGCCAGTAGGGAAGGGCTTTCCTACGAGCAGTACTTC. It encodes CASREGLSYEQYF.

The chain couples TRBV18 to TRBJ2-4, with TRBD2 as a possible D gene (6 bases). Trimming shortened V by 3 bases and J by 5 bases, and 14 bases separated the two germline ends. The CDR3 consists of 15 residues. Germline V gene sequence: CDR1 KGHSH, CDR2 LQKENI. CDR3 sequence reads: CASSPSSGFQNIQYF. The CDR3 DNA reads as TGTGCCAGCTCACCTTCGAGCGGGTTCCAAAACATTCAGTACTTC.

This rearrangement joins TRBV6-1 to TRBJ2-5, with TRBD2 matching 11 bases. Germline V gene data show CDR1 as MNHNS and CDR2 as SASEGT. Trimming removed 2 bases from V and 5 bases from J; junction bases left unmatched: 4. There are 15 residues in the CDR3. CDR3 loop: CASSEFSGGAETQYF. In DNA form, the CDR3 reads TGTGCCAGCAGTGAATTTAGCGGGGGGGCCGAGACCCAGTACTTC.

The gene calls are TRBV2 and TRBJ2-3; the D gene is possibly TRBD1 (6 bases). Deletions cut 3 bases from V and 1 base from J, with 8 bases between. The V gene's germline CDR1 is SNHLY and CDR2 FYNNEI. CDR3 length: 14 amino acids. CDR3 sequence: CASSDHRGTDTQYF. The CDR3 region has the DNA TGTGCCAGCAGTGACCACAGGGGCACAGATACGCAGTATTTT.

In this sample, this clone turned up once. The V gene is TRBV5-1, the J gene TRBJ2-2; D call uncertain. Germline CDR1 is SGHRS and CDR2 is YFSETQ. The CDR3 loop spans 13 amino acids. Trimming pared 0 bases from V and 7 bases from J, leaving 7 bases between. CDR3 amino acids: CASSLVDFGELFF. The CDR3 DNA reads TGCGCCAGCAGCTTGGTTGATTTCGGGGAGCTGTTTTTT. The entire variable domain, with the rest obtained from reference TRBV5-1 and TRBJ2-2, is as follows: KAGVTQTPRYLIKTRGQQVTLSCSPISGHRSVSWYQQTPGQGLQFLFEYFSETQRNKGNFPGRFSGRQFSNSRSEMNVSTLELGDSALYLCASSLVDFGELFFGEGSRLTVL.

V gene TRBV7-9 combines with J gene TRBJ1-6, with D hard to call. The CDR3 runs to 15 residues. Trimming took 5 bases from V and 5 from J, leaving 13 bases between them. Germline V CDR1 and CDR2: SEHNR, FQNEAQ (reference sequence). The CDR3 bases are TGTGCCAGCAGCCGGATGGGAGGGCATAATTCACCCCTCCACTTT. Protein sequence: CASSRMGGHNSPLHF.

The rearrangement links TRBV6-1 to TRBJ1-6; 9 positions agree with TRBD1. The trim removed 6 bases at V and 7 bases at J, leaving 7 bases unmatched. This CDR3 spans 15 amino acids. The germline V gene has CDR1 MNHNS and CDR2 SASEGT. CDR3 sequence: CASSWDRASNSPLHF. DNA of the CDR3: TGTGCCAGCAGCTGGGACAGGGCTAGCAATTCACCCCTCCACTTT.

V is TRBV11-2 and J is TRBJ2-3; 9 nucleotides agree with TRBD1. Germline V gives CDR1 SGHAT, CDR2 FQNNGV. CDR3 length equals 15 residues. With 6 bases clipped from V and 0 bases from J, the junction kept 4 bases outside the gene matches. The CDR3 sequence: CASRRGTGSTDTQYF. CDR3 sequence (DNA): TGTGCCAGCAGACGGGGGACAGGGAGCACAGATACGCAGTATTTT.

The chain recombines TRBV4-2 with TRBJ2-3; D may correspond to TRBD1 or TRBD2 (5 bases each). Trimming stripped 3 bases from V and 4 bases from J, with 14 bases between. The CDR3 totals 15 residues. The germline V gene has CDR1 LGHNA and CDR2 YNFKEQ. CDR3 nucleotide sequence: TGTGCCAGCAGCCAGTCCCTAGAGGGGTCAGATACGCAGTATTTT. Translation gives CASSQSLEGSDTQYF.

This rearrangement joins TRBV5-1 to TRBJ1-3, with no clear D. This CDR3 contains 14 residues. CDR1 SGHRS and CDR2 YFSETQ come from the germline V gene. The germline V and J ends were trimmed by 0 bases and 3 bases, with 7 bases remaining between them. As DNA, the CDR3 is TGCGCCAGCAGCTTGGCAGAGCTTGGAAACACCATATATTTT. It encodes CASSLAELGNTIYF.

This clone has just one count. The chain is built from TRBV27 and TRBJ2-7, with D maybe TRBD1 (6 bases). V was pared by 6 bases and J by 10 bases, with 19 bases between. Germline V gene lookup returns CDR1 MNHEY and CDR2 SMNVEV (reference sequence). The CDR3 has 13 amino acids. CDR3 residues: CASRRPQGSEQYF. CDR3 coding DNA: TGTGCCAGCAGGCGCCCACAGGGTAGCGAACAGTACTTC.

The V and J genes are TRBV7-3 and TRBJ2-1; TRBD1 aligns across 7 bases. In germline, CDR1 is SGHTA, CDR2 FQGTGA. With V trimmed by 5 bases and J by 4 bases, 5 bases remained unmatched. The CDR3 loop spans 14 amino acids. In DNA form, the CDR3 reads TGTGCCAGCAGCCCTCGGACAGGATACAATGAGCAGTTCTTC. Its translation is CASSPRTGYNEQFF.

The J gene is TRBJ2-3, the V gene TRBV6-4, with TRBD2 matching over 12 bases. The CDR3 covers 16 residues. Germline CDR1 and CDR2: MRHNA and SNTAGT. V lost 3 bases and J lost 3; bases outside the gene matches: 4. The CDR3 coding sequence is TGTGCCAGCAGTGAGTCTCTAGCGGGAGGGACAGATACGCAGTATTTT. It is translated as CASSESLAGGTDTQYF.

CDR3 nucleotide sequence: TGTGCCAGTAGTTCGGGCTACGAGCAGTACTTC. Its protein product is CASSSGYEQYF. The V call is TRBV19, the J call TRBJ2-7; D call uncertain. Looked up from germline, CDR1 is LNHDA and CDR2 is SQIVND (reference sequence). V lost 5 bases and J lost 3, with 5 bases in between. The CDR3 has 11 amino acids.

The genes are TRBV5-1 and TRBJ2-7, with 14 nucleotides matching TRBD2. CDR3 length: 15 amino acids. Looked up from germline, CDR1 is SGHRS and CDR2 is YFSETQ. The junction had 12 bases not matched to a gene; V was cut back by 5 bases and J by 11 bases. This CDR3 reads CASSPDPGLAGEKYF. DNA of the CDR3: TGCGCCAGCAGTCCCGACCCGGGACTAGCGGGGGAGAAGTACTTC.

Note on this clone: Other nucleotide sequences in the sample specify the same CDR3. The rearrangement links TRBV5-4 to TRBJ2-5; 9 nucleotides match TRBD2. Germline lookup yields CDR1 SGHNT and CDR2 YYREEE (reference sequence). Trimming cost V 4 bases and J 1 base; bases outside gene matches: 2. This CDR3 region has 14 residues. The CDR3 here is CASSRAGGQETQYF. The CDR3 coding sequence is TGTGCCAGCAGCCGAGCGGGAGGCCAAGAGACCCAGTACTTC.

This clone was observed a handful of times. The chain couples TRBV6-6 to TRBJ2-3; tentatively, D is TRBD1 or TRBD2 (6 bases each). Germline V gene data show CDR1 as MNHNY and CDR2 as SVGAGI (reference sequence). Trimming took off 6 bases at V and 0 bases at J, with 10 bases between the two ends. The CDR3 length is 14 residues. The CDR3 bases are TGTGCCAGCAGCGGGGGCCTGAGCACAGATACGCAGTATTTT. Its translation: CASSGGLSTDTQYF.

The chain recombines TRBV7-9 with TRBJ2-1, with D perhaps matching TRBD1 (5 bases). Deletions cut 3 bases from V and 7 bases from J, with 13 bases between. CDR3 length: 14 amino acids. Germline V gives CDR1 SEHNR, CDR2 FQNEAQ (reference sequence). The CDR3 region is CASSFGTGKNEQFF. The CDR3 region has the DNA TGTGCCAGCAGCTTTGGCACAGGAAAGAATGAGCAGTTCTTC.

The chain combines TRBV18 with TRBJ2-5; 8 bases fit TRBD1. The J segment lost 1 base and the V segment lost 6 bases, leaving 4 bases of the junction unmatched. The CDR3 consists of 14 residues. The germline CDR1 and CDR2 sequences are KGHSH and LQKENI. The CDR3 DNA sequence: TGTGCCAGCTCCCTTGGACAGGGCCAAGAGACCCAGTACTTC. Translating gives CASSLGQGQETQYF.

The rearrangement links TRBV7-2 to TRBJ1-4; the D is unclear. Germline V gene data show CDR1 as SGHTA and CDR2 as FQGNSA. V was trimmed by 2 bases and J by 5 bases, leaving 6 bases between them. This CDR3 has 13 amino acids. The CDR3 loop reads CASSLSINEKLFF. The CDR3 DNA sequence: TGTGCCAGCAGCTTATCCATAAATGAAAAACTGTTTTTT.

The rearrangement joins TRBV21-1 to TRBJ1-1; whether TRBD1, the table's D call, matches the DNA was not checked. TRBV21-1 is listed as a pseudogene. This CDR3 comprises 16 residues. Here the CDR3 reads CASRGGIVHNCTEAFF. CDR3 sequence (DNA): TGTGCCAGCAGAGGGGGAATAGTACACAATTGCACTGAAGCTTTCTTT.

This clone was seen a single time. The CDR3 loop reads CASSLLTGVRNEQYF. CDR3 coding DNA: TGTGCCAGCAGCTTGTTAACGGGAGTGAGGAACGAGCAGTACTTC. The chain combines TRBV5-6 with TRBJ2-7, with D tentatively TRBD2 (6 bases). Germline CDR1 reads SGHDT; CDR2 reads YYEEEE. The germline V and J ends were trimmed by 1 base and 5 bases, with 16 bases remaining between them. CDR3 size: 15 residues. The whole variable domain, remainder taken from reference TRBV5-6 and TRBJ2-7, is DAGVTQSPTHLIKTRGQQVTLRCSPKSGHDTVSWYQQALGQGPQFIFQYYEEEERQRGNFPDRFSGHQFPNYSSELNVNALLLGDSALYLCASSLLTGVRNEQYFGPGTRLTVT.

This clone is categorized as hyperexpanded (1% or more). The chain joins TRBV19 to TRBJ2-1; D call uncertain. The germline gives CDR1 LNHDA, CDR2 SQIVND (reference sequence). Deletions cut 8 bases from V and 3 bases from J, with 8 bases between. The CDR3 has 12 amino acids. The CDR3 protein is CASRTGYNEQFF. CDR3 nucleotides: TGTGCCAGTCGAACGGGCTACAATGAGCAGTTCTTC.

V is TRBV5-4 and J is TRBJ2-3; 9 bases fit TRBD2. The J segment lost 12 bases and the V segment lost 2 bases, leaving 10 bases of the junction unmatched. CDR1 is SGHNT and CDR2 is YYREEE in the germline V gene (reference sequence). The CDR3 has 14 residues. CDR3 sequence reads: CASSFASSGATQYF. DNA for the CDR3: TGTGCCAGCAGCTTCGCGTCTAGCGGGGCCACCCAGTATTTT.

This chain links TRBV5-1 with TRBJ1-1; D possibly corresponds to TRBD1 (6 bases). The CDR3 has 12 residues. Germline CDR1 is SGHRS and CDR2 is YFSETQ. V lost 5 bases to trimming and J lost 7 bases, with 12 bases between them. In DNA form, the CDR3 reads TGCGCCAGCAGAGGGGGGTTGGGTGAAGCTTTCTTT. It specifies CASRGGLGEAFF.

This clone has just one count. Other DNA sequences in this specimen translate into the identical CDR3. The V call is TRBV5-4, the J call TRBJ2-5, with TRBD2 as a possible D gene (5 bases). With 4 bases removed from V and 2 bases from J, the gap between germline ends came to 12 bases. CDR3 length: 14 residues. Germline CDR1 SGHNT, CDR2 YYREEE (reference sequence). The CDR3 DNA is TGTGCCAGCAGCCGGGCGGGCGGGCAAGAGACCCAGTACTTC. Translated: CASSRAGGQETQYF.

The genes are TRBV6-1 and TRBJ1-5, with a possible D match to TRBD1 (5 bases). Germline V gene sequence: CDR1 MNHNS, CDR2 SASEGT. The CDR3 runs to 13 residues. V was cut by 1 base and J by 5 bases, with 6 bases left in between. The CDR3 DNA is TGTGCCAGCAGTGAAGAGGGGCATCAGCCCCAGCATTTT. Translating gives CASSEEGHQPQHF.